The clone carrying this TCR beta chain is classed as medium-sized. Antigen specificity is unknown. TCRdb analysed the reads with MiXCR anew, one entry per CDR3 protein. The sample records 7,000 to 9,000 distinct CDR3 sequences, less than 20% being singletons. Deletions cut 5 bases from V and 6 bases from J, with 23 bases between. This CDR3 is 17 amino acids long. Germline V gene lookup returns CDR1 SGHTA and CDR2 FQGNSA. The sample comes from a study of liver allograft versus peripheral blood T cells. Whole-study context: Comparing T cell receptor repertoires in transplanted livers with those in recipients' peripheral blood was part of the design. Study-wide results and limits: Liver allograft T cell receptor repertoires were reported to differ from peripheral blood repertoires.

The chain uses TRBV7-2 and TRBJ1-5; perhaps TRBD1 as D (5 bases). The sequence was obtained from a human patient who had a liver transplant. A subset of T cells may come from the graft donor. The CDR3 DNA sequence: TGTGCCAGCAGCCCCATGCCGGCAGGGACTCCCATTCAGCCCCAGCATTTT. Translated: CASSPMPAGTPIQPQHF. Supplemented by reference TRBV7-2 and TRBJ1-5, the full variable domain reads GAGVSQSPSNKVTEKGKDVELRCDPISGHTALYWYRQSLGQGLEFLIYFQGNSAPDKSGLPSDRFSAERTGGSVSTLTIQRTQQEDSAVYLCASSPMPAGTPIQPQHFGDGTRLSIL.